This record concerns one T cell receptor (beta chain) sequence. What it binds is not known. The junction differs from germline at one of its ends, possibly a read error. Treatment in this sample: oral pan-JAK inhibitor, 5-10 mg twice daily. This sample was taken from a study of CD8+ T cells in alopecia areata. Across the whole study: Patients received oral tofacitinib, 5 to 10 mg twice daily, for moderate-to-severe alopecia areata.

Germline loops: CDR1 SGDLS, CDR2 YYNGEE. CDR3 size: 19 residues. Extracted from the samples, RNA was reverse transcribed into cDNA to serve as the sequencing template. Using immunoSEQ multiplex PCR, the repertoire was profiled, and TCRdb retains in-frame clones only, with some absent. The top ten hold approximately 12% of the sample, which has fewer than 200,000 clones, roughly 61% seen once. Study observations and caveats: During tofacitinib treatment, many expanded lesional clones remained in scalp and blood. Tofacitinib significantly brought down scalp clonality and expanded CD8+ clones among top 100. Across lesional scalp, and particularly alopecia totalis/universalis, clonality surpassed that of normal scalp.

This chain joins TRBV9 and TRBJ1-5, with D uncertain. The clonotype originates from a human donor with alopecia areata. The sample in question was CD8+ T cells sorted from blood, obtained at week 24, from a patient treated with tofacitinib. The CDR3, as DNA: TGTGCCGGCAGCCCCCCCTCCCAGGCGACAACTATTAGCAATCAGCCCCAGCATTTT. Its protein product is CAGSPPSQATTISNQPQHF.